This T cell receptor (beta chain) came from a study of T-cell reconstitution after alpha-beta-depleted transplantation in children. Study-wide results and caveats: By about two months after transplant, alpha-beta T cells reportedly arose from several hundred graft clones that had expanded. From newly produced T cells came most of the T-cell counts and diversity one year after transplant. Recipient T cells and thymic progenitors that survived were the source of the high TCRbeta diversity seen at day 60 in some patients.

For this clonotype: Its antigen is undetermined. Since no conserved phenylalanine or tryptophan closes the CDR3, a read error is the likely cause.

TCRbeta library preparation incorporated unique molecular identifiers. TCRdb re-called the PCR reads with MiXCR, one entry per CDR3 protein. The sample records some 290,000 distinct CDR3 sequences, roughly 25% being singletons. CDR1 is SQVTM, CDR2 ANQGSEA, per germline. The CDR3 length is 13 residues. Trimming cost V 7 bases and J 2 bases; bases outside gene matches: 5. The TCR originated in a male patient between 10 and 17 years old who had a stem cell transplant for acute lymphoblastic leukemia, so the T cells may come from the graft donor. J is TRBJ2-3 and V is TRBV29-1; 8 nucleotides match TRBD2. The sequencing used PBMCs, mostly from graft donor cells, collected 180 days after TCRalphabeta/CD19-depleted stem cell transplant. In DNA form, the CDR3 reads TGCAGCGCTAGACTAGCGAACACAGATACGCAGTATCTT. Protein product: CSARLANTDTQYL.